The clone carrying this T cell receptor beta chain is a singleton in its sample. The sample originates from a study of control samples from healthy donors and cancer patients. This table comes from immunoSEQ multiplex PCR, and its TCRdb copy is limited to in-frame clones, with some not included. This sample carries 70,000 or so clones, around 84% of them seen once, and the ten largest clones take roughly 16%. The clonotype was recovered from a man between 45 and 60 years old in good health. Sequencing input: blood.

DNA of the CDR3: TGTGCCAGCTCACCAGGCGGGAACCCCTACGAGCAGTACTTC. This translates into CASSPGGNPYEQYF. V is TRBV18 and J is TRBJ2-7; possibly TRBD2 for D (6 bases). CDR3 length equals 14 residues. The V gene lost 2 bases and the J gene lost 2 bases, with 10 bases spanning the gap. CDR1 is KGHSH and CDR2 is LQKENI in the germline V gene.